The clone carrying this T cell receptor (beta chain) appeared a few times. CDR3 length: 13 amino acids. V dropped 4 bases and J dropped 6; count of bases not matched to a gene: 5. Germline CDR1 is LGHNT and CDR2 is FRNRAP. The record originates from a study of shared clonotypes between healthy human individuals. The assay was immunoSEQ multiplex PCR, and TCRdb's table has in-frame clones only and misses some. The sample carries some 980,000 clones, approximately 76% recorded once. Sequencing was performed on memory CD4+ T cells sorted from blood. The sample's subset: CD45RA-negative fraction. This TCR was sampled from a man between 18 and 29 years old in good health. This chain connects TRBV12-5 to TRBJ2-7; TRBD1 matches at 8 bases. In DNA form, the CDR3 reads TGTGCTAGTGGTTCGGGGACAGGTCGCGAGCAGTACTTC. Residues: CASGSGTGREQYF.